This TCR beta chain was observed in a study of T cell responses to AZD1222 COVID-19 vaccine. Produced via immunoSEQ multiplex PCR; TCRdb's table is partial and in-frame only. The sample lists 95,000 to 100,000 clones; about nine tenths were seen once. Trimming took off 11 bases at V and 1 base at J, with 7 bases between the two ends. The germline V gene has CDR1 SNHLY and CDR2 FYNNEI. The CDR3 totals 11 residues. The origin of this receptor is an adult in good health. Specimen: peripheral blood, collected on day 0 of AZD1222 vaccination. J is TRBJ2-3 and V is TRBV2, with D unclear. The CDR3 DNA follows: TGTGCCGGGAAACGCACAGATACGCAGTATTTT. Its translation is CAGKRTDTQYF.